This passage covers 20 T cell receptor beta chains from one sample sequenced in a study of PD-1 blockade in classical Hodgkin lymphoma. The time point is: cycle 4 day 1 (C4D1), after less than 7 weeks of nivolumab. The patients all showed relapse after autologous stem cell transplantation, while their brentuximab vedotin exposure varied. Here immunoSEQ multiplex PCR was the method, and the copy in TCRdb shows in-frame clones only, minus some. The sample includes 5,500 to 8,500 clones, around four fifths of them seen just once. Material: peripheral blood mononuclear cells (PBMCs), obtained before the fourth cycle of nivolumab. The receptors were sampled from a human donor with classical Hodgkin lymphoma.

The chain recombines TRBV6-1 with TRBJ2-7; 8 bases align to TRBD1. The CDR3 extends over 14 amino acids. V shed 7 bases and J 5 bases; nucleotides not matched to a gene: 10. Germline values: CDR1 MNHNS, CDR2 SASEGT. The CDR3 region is CASKFETGVNEQYF. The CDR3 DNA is TGTGCCAGCAAATTTGAGACAGGGGTAAACGAGCAGTACTTC.

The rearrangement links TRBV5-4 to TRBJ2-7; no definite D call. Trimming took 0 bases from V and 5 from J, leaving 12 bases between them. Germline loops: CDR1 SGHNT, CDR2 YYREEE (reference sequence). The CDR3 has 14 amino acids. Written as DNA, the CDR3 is TGTGCCAGCAGCTTGGCCCCCTACCGTGACGAGCAGTACTTC. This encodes CASSLAPYRDEQYF.

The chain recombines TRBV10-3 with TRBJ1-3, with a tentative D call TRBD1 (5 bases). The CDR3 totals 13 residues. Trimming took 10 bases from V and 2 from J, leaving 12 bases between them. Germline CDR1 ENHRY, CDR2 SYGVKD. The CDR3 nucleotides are TGTGCCACCTTCGGGGGTGCTGGAAACACCATATATTTT. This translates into CATFGGAGNTIYF.

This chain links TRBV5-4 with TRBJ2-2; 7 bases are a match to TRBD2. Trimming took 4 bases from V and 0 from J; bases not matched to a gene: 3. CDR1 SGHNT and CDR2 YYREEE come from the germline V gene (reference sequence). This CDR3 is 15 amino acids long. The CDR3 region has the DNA TGTGCCAGCAGCAGGACTAGTACGAACACCGGGGAGCTGTTTTTT. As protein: CASSRTSTNTGELFF.

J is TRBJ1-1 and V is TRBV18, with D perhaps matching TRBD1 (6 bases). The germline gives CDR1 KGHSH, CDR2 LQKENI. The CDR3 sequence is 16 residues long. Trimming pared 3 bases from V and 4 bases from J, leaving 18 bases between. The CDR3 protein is CASSPSYGGKGTEAFF. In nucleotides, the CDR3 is TGTGCCAGCTCACCCTCTTATGGGGGCAAAGGCACTGAAGCTTTCTTT.

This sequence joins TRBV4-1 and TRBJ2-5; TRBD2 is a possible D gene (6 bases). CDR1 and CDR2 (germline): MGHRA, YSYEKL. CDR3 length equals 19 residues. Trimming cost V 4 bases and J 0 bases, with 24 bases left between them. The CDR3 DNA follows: TGCGCCAGCAGCCGCACGATACTAGCCTCTCCTCATTACCAAGAGACCCAGTACTTC. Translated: CASSRTILASPHYQETQYF.

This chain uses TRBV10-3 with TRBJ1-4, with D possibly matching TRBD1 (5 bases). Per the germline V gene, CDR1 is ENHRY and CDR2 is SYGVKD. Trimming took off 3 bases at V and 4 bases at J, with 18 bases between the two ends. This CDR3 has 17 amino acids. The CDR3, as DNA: TGTGCCATCAGTGAAACTCGACAGACACCACTTAATGAAAAACTGTTTTTT. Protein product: CAISETRQTPLNEKLFF.

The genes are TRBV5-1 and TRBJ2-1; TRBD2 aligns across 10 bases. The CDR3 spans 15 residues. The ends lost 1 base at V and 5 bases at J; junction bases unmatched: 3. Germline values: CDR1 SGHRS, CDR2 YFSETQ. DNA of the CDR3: TGCGCCAGCAGCTTGATAGCGGGGGGACACAATGAGCAGTTCTTC. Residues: CASSLIAGGHNEQFF.

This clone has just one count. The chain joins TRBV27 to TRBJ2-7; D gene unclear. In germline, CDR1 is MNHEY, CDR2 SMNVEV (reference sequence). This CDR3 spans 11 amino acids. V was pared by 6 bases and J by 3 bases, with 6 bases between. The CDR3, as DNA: TGTGCCAGCAGCAATTACTACGAGCAGTACTTC. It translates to CASSNYYEQYF.

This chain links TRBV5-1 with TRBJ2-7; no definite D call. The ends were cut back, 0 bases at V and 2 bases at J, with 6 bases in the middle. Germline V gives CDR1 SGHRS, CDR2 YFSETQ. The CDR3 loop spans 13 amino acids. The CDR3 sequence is CASSLEGAYEQYF. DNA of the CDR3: TGCGCCAGCAGCTTGGAAGGCGCCTACGAGCAGTACTTC.

CDR3 sequence reads: CASSLYRGPGTGGEQYF. CDR3 DNA sequence: TGTGCCAGCAGCTTGTACCGCGGGCCCGGGACAGGGGGCGAGCAGTACTTC. The chain carries TRBV5-8 and TRBJ2-7, with TRBD1 identical over 11 bases. CDR3 length: 17 residues. Losses at the gene ends were 1 base for V and 6 bases for J; bases not matched to a gene: 12. Germline CDR1 and CDR2: SGHTS and YDEGEE.

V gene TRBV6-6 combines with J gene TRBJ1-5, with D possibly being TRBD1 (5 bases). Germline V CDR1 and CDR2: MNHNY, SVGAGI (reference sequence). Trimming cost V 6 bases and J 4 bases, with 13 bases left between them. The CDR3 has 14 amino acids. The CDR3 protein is CASRQGQTNQPQHF. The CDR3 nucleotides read TGTGCCAGCAGGCAGGGTCAGACTAATCAGCCCCAGCATTTT.

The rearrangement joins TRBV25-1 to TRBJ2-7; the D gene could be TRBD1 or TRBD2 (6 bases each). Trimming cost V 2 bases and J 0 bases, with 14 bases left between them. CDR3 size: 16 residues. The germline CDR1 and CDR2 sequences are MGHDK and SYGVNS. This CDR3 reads CASSEVGGRGSYEQYF. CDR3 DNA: TGTGCCAGCAGTGAAGTCGGGGGCAGGGGCTCCTACGAGCAGTACTTC.

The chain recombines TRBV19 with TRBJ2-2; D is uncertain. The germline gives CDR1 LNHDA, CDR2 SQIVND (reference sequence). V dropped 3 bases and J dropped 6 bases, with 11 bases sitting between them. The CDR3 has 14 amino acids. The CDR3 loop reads CASSMRWVSGELFF. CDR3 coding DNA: TGTGCCAGTAGTATGCGTTGGGTGTCCGGGGAGCTGTTTTTT.

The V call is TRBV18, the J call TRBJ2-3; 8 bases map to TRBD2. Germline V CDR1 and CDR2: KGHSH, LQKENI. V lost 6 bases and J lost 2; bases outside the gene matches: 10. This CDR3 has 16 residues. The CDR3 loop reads CASSVRAGETTDTQYF. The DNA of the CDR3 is TGTGCCAGCTCGGTGAGAGCGGGGGAGACCACAGATACGCAGTATTTT.

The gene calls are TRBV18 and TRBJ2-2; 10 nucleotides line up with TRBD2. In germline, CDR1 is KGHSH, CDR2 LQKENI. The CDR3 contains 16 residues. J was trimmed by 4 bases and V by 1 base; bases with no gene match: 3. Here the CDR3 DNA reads TGTGCCAGCTCACCACGAGCGGGGGGGCCCACCGGGGAGCTGTTTTTT. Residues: CASSPRAGGPTGELFF.

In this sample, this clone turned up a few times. This CDR3 is CASTGPDYEQYF. For the CDR3, the DNA is TGTGCCAGCACGGGACCTGACTACGAGCAGTACTTC. This rearrangement joins TRBV2 to TRBJ2-7; D possibly matches TRBD1 or TRBD2 (5 bases each). Trimming left V 7 bases short and J 3 bases short, with 10 bases between. Germline V gene lookup returns CDR1 SNHLY and CDR2 FYNNEI. The CDR3 spans 12 residues. Using reference TRBV2 and TRBJ2-7 for the parts outside the CDR3, the full variable domain is EPEVTQTPSHQVTQMGQEVILRCVPISNHLYFYWYRQILGQKVEFLVSFYNNEISEKSEIFDDQFSVERPDGSNFTLKIRSTKLEDSAMYFCASTGPDYEQYFGPGTRLTVT.

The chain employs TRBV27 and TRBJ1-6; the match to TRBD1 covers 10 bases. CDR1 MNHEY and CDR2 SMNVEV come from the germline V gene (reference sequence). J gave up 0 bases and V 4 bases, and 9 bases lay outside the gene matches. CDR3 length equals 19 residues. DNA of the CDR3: TGTGCCAGCAGTTATGACAGGGGGCCAACCCTCTCCTATAATTCACCCCTCCACTTT. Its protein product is CASSYDRGPTLSYNSPLHF.

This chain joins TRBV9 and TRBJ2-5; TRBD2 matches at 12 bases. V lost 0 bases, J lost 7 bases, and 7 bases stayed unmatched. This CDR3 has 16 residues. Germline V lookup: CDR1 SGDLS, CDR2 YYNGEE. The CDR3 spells CASSVGLAGAGGTQYF. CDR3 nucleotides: TGTGCCAGCAGCGTAGGACTAGCGGGGGCCGGGGGGACCCAGTACTTC.

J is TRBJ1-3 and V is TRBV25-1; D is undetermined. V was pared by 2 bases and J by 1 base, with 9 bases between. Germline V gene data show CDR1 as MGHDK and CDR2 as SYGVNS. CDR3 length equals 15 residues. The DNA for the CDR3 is TGTGCCAGCAGTGAACTGGGCCCATCTGGAAACACCATATATTTT. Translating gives CASSELGPSGNTIYF. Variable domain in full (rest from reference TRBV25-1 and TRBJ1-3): EADIYQTPRYLVIGTGKKITLECSQTMGHDKMYWYQQDPGMELHLIHYSYGVNSTEKGDLSSESTVSRIRTEHFPLTLESARPSHTSQYLCASSELGPSGNTIYFGEGSWLTVV.